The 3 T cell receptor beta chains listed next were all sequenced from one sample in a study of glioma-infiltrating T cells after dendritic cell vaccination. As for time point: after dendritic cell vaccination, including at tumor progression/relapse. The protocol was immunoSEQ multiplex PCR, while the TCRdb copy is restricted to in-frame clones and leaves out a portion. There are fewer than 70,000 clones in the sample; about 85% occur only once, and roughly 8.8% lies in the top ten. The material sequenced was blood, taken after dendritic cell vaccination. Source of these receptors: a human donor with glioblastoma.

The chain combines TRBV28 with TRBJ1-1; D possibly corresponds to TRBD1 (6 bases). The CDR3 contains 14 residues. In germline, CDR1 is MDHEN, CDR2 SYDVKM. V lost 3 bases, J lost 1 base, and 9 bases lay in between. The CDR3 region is CASSLLTGNTEAFF. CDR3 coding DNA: TGTGCCAGCAGTTTGCTGACAGGGAACACTGAAGCTTTCTTT.

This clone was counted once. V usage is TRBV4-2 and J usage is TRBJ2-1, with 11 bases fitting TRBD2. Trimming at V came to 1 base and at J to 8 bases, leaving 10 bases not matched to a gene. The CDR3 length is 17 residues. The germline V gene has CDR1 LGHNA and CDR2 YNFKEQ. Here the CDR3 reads CASSQAQLAGVKDEQFF. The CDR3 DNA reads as TGTGCCAGCAGCCAAGCCCAACTAGCGGGGGTAAAGGATGAGCAGTTCTTC.

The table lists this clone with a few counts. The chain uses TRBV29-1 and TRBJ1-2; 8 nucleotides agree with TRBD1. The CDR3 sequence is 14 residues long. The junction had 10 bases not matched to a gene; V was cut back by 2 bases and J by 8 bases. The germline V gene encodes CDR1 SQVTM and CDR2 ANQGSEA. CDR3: CSVEIGQGAGGYTF. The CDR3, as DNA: TGCAGCGTTGAAATTGGTCAGGGGGCTGGAGGCTACACCTTC.